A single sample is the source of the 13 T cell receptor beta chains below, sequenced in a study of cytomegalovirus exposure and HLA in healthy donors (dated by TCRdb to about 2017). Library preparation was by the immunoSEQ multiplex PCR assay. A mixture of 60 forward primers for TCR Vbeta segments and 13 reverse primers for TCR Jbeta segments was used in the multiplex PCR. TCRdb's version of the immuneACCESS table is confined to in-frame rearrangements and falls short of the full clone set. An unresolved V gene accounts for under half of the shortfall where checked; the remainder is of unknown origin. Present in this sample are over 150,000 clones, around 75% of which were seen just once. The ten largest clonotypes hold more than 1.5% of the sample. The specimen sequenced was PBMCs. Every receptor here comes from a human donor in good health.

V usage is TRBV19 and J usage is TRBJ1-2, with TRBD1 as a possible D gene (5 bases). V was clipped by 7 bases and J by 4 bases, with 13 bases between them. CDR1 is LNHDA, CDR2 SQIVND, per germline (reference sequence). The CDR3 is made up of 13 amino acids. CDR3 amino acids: CASTGRIGYGYTF. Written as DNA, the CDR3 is TGTGCCAGTACAGGGAGGATCGGCTATGGCTACACCTTC.

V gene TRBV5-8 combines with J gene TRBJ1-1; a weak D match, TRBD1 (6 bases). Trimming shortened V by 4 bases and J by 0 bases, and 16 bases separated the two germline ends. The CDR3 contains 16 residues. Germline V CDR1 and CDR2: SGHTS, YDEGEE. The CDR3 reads CASSRGTGHLNTEAFF. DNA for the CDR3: TGTGCCAGCAGCCGGGGAACGGGACATCTGAACACTGAAGCTTTCTTT.

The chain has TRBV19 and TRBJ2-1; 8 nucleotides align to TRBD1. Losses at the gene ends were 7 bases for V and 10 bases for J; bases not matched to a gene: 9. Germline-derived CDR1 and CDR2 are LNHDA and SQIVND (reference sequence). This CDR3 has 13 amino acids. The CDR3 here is CASNTQGAGEQFF. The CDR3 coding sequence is TGTGCCAGTAATACCCAGGGGGCCGGGGAGCAGTTCTTC.

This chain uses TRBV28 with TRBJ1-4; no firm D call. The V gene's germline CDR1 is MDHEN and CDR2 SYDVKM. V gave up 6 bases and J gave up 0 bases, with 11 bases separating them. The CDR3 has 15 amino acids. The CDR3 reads CASSPLFTTNEKLFF. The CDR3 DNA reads TGTGCCAGCAGCCCTCTCTTTACAACTAATGAAAAACTGTTTTTT. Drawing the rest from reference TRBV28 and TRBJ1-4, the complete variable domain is DVKVTQSSRYLVKRTGEKVFLECVQDMDHENMFWYRQDPGLGLRLIYFSYDVKMKEKGDIPEGYSVSREKKERFSLILESASTNQTSMYLCASSPLFTTNEKLFFGSGTQLSVL.

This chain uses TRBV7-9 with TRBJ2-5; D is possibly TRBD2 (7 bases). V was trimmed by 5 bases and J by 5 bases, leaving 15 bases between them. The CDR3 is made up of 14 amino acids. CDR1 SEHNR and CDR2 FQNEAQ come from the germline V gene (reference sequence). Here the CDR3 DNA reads TGTGCCAGCAGCCCAATTAGGGGGGGCGAGACCCAGTACTTC. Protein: CASSPIRGGETQYF.

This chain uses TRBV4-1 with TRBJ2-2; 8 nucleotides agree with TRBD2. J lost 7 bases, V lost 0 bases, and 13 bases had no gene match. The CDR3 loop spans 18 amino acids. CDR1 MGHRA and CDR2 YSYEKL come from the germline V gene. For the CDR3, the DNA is TGCGCCAGCAGCCAAGAAGGTCACGGGGGGGGTCCGAACGGGGAGCTGTTTTTT. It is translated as CASSQEGHGGGPNGELFF.

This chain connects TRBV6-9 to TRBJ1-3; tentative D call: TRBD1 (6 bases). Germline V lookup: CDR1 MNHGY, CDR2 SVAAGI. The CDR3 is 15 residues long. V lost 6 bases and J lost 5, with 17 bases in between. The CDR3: CASRDRQVLRNTIYF. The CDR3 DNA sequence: TGTGCCAGCAGGGATCGACAGGTCCTTCGAAACACCATATATTTT.

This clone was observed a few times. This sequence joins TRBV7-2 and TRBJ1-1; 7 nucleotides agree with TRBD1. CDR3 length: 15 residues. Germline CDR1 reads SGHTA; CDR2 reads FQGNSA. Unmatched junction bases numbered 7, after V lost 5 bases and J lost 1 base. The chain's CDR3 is CASSLDRVWNTEAFF. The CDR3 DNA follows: TGTGCCAGCAGCCTCGACAGGGTGTGGAACACTGAAGCTTTCTTT.

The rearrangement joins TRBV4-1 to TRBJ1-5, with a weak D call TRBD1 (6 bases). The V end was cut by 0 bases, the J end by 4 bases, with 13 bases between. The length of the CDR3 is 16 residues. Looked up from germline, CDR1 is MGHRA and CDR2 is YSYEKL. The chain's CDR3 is CASSQDGGLGNQPQHF. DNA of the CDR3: TGCGCCAGCAGCCAAGACGGGGGGCTTGGGAATCAGCCCCAGCATTTT.

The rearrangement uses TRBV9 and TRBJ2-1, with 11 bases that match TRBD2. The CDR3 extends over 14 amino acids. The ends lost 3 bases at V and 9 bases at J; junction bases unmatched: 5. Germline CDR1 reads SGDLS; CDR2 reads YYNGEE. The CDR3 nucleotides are TGTGCCAGCAGCGGAAACCTAGCGGGGGGTGAGCAGTTCTTC. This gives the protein CASSGNLAGGEQFF. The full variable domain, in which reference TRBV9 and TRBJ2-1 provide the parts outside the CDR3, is DSGVTQTPKHLITATGQRVTLRCSPRSGDLSVYWYQQSLDQGLQFLIQYYNGEERAKGNILERFSAQQFPDLHSELNLSSLELGDSALYFCASSGNLAGGEQFFGPGTRLTVL.

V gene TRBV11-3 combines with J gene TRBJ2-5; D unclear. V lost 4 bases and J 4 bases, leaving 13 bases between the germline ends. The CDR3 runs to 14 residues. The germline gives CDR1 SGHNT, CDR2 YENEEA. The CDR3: CASSSHRLSETQYF. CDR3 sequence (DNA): TGTGCCAGCAGCTCGCATCGACTTTCAGAGACCCAGTACTTC.

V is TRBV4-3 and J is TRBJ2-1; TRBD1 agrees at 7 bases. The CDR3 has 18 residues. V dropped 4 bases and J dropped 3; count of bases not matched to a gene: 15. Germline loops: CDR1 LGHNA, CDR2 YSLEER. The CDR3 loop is CASSPGTDLEWGYNEQFF. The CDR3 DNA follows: TGCGCCAGCAGCCCCGGGACAGATCTCGAGTGGGGCTACAATGAGCAGTTCTTC.

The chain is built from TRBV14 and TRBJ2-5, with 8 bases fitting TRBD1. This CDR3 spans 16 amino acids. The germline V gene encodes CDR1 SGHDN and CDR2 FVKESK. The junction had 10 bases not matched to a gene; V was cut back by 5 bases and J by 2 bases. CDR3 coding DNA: TGTGCCAGCAGCATGGGACAGGTTAAGTGGCAAGAGACCCAGTACTTC. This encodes CASSMGQVKWQETQYF.